The sequence of this TCR beta chain was determined in a study of low-dose radiotherapy and immunotherapy resistance in tumors. Looking at the study overall: Individuals in Cohort 2 had 1 Gy per fraction every two weeks, adding up to 13 Gy over 26 weeks. Every six weeks patients received intravenous ipilimumab 1 mg/kg, and every two weeks they received intravenous nivolumab 240 mg.

The CDR3 is 14 residues long. CDR1 and CDR2 (germline): SGHDT, YYEEEE. The V gene end was trimmed by 2 bases and the J gene end by 6 bases; junction bases not matched to a gene: 3. TRAV- and TRBV-specific primers primed first-strand cDNA, covering alpha and beta chains. TCR amplification ran approximately 20 PCR cycles using constant-region and V-primer adapter primers. TCRdb reprocessed the reads with MiXCR, giving one entry per CDR3 protein. The table lists tens of thousands of distinct CDR3 sequences, around 20% of them singletons. Time point reported: after trial treatment. As for treatment: LDRT plus nivolumab, ipilimumab, low-dose cyclophosphamide and aspirin (RACIN trial). Treatment combined nivolumab, ipilimumab, aspirin, low-dose cyclophosphamide and low-dose radiotherapy in a dose-escalation trial.

The rearrangement joins TRBV5-6 to TRBJ2-1; TRBD2 matches at 9 bases. The sequencing here drew on PBMCs, taken after low-dose radiotherapy plus immunotherapy. This clonotype was obtained from a female donor with ovarian cancer. The CDR3 loop reads CASSFGGRGNEQFF. The CDR3, as DNA: TGTGCCAGCAGCTTCGGCGGGAGGGGCAATGAGCAGTTCTTC. Looking up the rest from reference TRBV5-6 and TRBJ2-1 gives the full variable domain: DAGVTQSPTHLIKTRGQQVTLRCSPKSGHDTVSWYQQALGQGPQFIFQYYEEEERQRGNFPDRFSGHQFPNYSSELNVNALLLGDSALYLCASSFGGRGNEQFFGPGTRLTVL.